This entry is about one TCR beta chain. J lost 6 bases, V lost 5 bases, and 8 bases had no gene match. The CDR3 sequence is 15 residues long. Germline V gene data show CDR1 as SEHNR and CDR2 as FQNEAQ (reference sequence). These data originate in a study of blood T cells in healthy people across ages. Sample-barcoded 5' priming and a J-beta primer mix drove a second PCR of about 6 to 12 cycles. A single record per CDR3 protein comes from TCRdb applying MiXCR to the 5' RACE reads. The sample has some 700,000 distinct CDR3 sequences, around 40% seen once; the top ten hold 20% to 25%. Sequenced sample: blood. This clonotype originated in a woman in her sixties or seventies in good health. The chain links TRBV7-9 to TRBJ2-7; 12 nucleotides match TRBD2. The CDR3 here is CASSTPTSGRPEQYF. The DNA of the CDR3 is TGTGCCAGCAGCACACCGACTAGCGGGAGACCCGAGCAGTACTTC.